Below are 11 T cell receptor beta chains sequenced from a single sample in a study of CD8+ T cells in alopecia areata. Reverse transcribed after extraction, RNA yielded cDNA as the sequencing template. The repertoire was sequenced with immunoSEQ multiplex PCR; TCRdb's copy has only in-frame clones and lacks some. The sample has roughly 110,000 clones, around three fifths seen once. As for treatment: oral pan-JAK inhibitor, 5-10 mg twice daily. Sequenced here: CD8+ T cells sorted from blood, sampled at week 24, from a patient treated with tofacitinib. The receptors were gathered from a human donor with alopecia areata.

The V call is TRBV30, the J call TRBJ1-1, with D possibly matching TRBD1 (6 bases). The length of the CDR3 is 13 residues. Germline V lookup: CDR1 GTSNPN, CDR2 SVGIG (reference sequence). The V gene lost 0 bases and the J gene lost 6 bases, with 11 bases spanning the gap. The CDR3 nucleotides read TGTGCCTGGAGTGTACACAGGGAGGCTGAAGCTTTCTTT. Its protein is CAWSVHREAEAFF.

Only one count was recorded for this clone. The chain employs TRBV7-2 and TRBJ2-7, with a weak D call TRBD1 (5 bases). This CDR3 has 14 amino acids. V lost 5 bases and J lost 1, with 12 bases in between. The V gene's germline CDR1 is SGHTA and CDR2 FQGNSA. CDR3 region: CASSLQGYSYEQYF. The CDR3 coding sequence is TGTGCCAGCAGCCTCCAGGGTTATTCCTACGAGCAGTACTTC.

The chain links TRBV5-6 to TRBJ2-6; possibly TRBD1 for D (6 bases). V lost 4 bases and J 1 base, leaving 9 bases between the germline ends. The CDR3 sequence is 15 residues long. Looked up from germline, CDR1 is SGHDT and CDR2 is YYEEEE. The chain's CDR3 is CASSNQGSGANVLTF. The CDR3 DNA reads TGTGCCAGCAGCAACCAGGGGTCTGGGGCCAACGTCCTGACTTTC.

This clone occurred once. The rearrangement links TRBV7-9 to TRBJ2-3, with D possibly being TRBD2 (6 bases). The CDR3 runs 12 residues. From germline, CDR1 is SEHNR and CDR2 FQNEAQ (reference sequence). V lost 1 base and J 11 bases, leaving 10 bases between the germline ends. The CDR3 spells CASSLGSGQQYF. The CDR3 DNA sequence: TGTGCCAGCAGCTTAGGTAGCGGACAGCAGTATTTT.

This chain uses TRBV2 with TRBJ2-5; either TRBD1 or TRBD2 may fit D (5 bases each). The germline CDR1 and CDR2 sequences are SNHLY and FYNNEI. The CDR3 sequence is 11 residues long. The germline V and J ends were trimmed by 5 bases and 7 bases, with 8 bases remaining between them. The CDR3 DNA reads TGTGCCAGCAGTCCTGGGGGGACCCAGTACTTC. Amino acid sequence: CASSPGGTQYF.

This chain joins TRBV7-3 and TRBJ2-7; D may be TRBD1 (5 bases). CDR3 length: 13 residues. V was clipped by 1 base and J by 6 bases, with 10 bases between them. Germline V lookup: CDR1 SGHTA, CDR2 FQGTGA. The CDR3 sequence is CASSLRQGSEQYF. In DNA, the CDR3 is TGTGCCAGCAGCTTAAGGCAGGGTAGCGAGCAGTACTTC.

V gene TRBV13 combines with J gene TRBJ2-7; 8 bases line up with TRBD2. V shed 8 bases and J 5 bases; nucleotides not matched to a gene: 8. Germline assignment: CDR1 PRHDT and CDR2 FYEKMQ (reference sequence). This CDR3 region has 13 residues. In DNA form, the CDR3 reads TGTGCCAGCTCCTTAGCGGGGACGGACGAGCAGTACTTC. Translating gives CASSLAGTDEQYF. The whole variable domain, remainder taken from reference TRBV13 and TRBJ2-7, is AAGVIQSPRHLIKEKRETATLKCYPIPRHDTVYWYQQGPGQDPQFLISFYEKMQSDKGSIPDRFSAQQFSDYHSELNMSSLELGDSALYFCASSLAGTDEQYFGPGTRLTVT.

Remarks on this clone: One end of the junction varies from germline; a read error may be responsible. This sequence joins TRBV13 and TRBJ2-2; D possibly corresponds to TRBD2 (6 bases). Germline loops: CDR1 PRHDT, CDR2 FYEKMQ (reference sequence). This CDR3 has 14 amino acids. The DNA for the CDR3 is TGTGCCAGCAGCTCCGGGACTCGCACCCGGGAGCTGTTTTTT. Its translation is CASSSGTRTRELFF. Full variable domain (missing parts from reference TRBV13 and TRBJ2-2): AAGVIQSPRHLIKEKRETATLKCYPIPRHDTVYWYQQGPGQDPQFLISFYEKMQSDKGSIPDRFSAQQFSDYHSELNMSSLELGDSALYFCASSSGTRTRELFFGEGSRLTVL.

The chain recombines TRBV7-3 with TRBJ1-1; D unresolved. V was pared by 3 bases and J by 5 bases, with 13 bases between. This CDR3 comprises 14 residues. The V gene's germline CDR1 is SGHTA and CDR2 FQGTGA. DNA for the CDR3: TGTGCCAGCAGCTTGACCCACCGGGAGACTGAAGCTTTCTTT. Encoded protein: CASSLTHRETEAFF.

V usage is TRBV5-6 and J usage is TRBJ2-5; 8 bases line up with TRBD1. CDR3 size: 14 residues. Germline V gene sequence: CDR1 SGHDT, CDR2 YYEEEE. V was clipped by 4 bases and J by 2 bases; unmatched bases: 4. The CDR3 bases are TGTGCCAGCAGCACCACAGGGGGGCAAGAGACCCAGTACTTC. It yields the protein CASSTTGGQETQYF.

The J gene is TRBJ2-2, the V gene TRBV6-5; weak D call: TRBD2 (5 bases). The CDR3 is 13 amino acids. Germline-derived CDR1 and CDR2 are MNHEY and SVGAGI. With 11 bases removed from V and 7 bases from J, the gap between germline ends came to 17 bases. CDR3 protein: CACRGYDVGELFF. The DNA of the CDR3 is TGTGCCTGCCGGGGTTACGACGTCGGGGAGCTGTTTTTT.